The 29 T cell receptor beta chains presented below share a single source sample, sequenced in a study of shared clonotypes between healthy human individuals. Sequencing used immunoSEQ multiplex PCR; TCRdb keeps in-frame clones, though not all of them. Of approximately 2.5 million clones listed, approximately 94% were seen once; the top ten hold around 0.14%. The sequenced sample was naive CD4+ T cells sorted from blood. Subset specified: CD45RA+ positively selected. These receptors originate from a young man in good health.

The rearrangement joins TRBV18 to TRBJ1-1; maybe TRBD1 (5 bases). The CDR3 runs to 13 residues. Germline V gene data show CDR1 as KGHSH and CDR2 as LQKENI. Trimming left V 3 bases short and J 6 bases short, with 11 bases between. CDR3 DNA sequence: TGTGCCAGCTCACCGCCAGGGCAGTCTGAAGCTTTCTTT. Translating it yields CASSPPGQSEAFF.

The chain links TRBV21-1 to TRBJ1-5. TRBV21-1 is given as a pseudogene. CDR3 length equals 15 residues. CDR3 bases: TGTGCCAGCCCTAAGGGCGATATTAGCAATCAGCCCCAGCATTTT. It is translated as CASPKGDISNQPQHF.

This chain uses TRBV7-6 with TRBJ1-3, with D possibly matching TRBD1 (5 bases). Germline loops: CDR1 SGHVS, CDR2 FNYEAQ. Trimming pared 3 bases from V and 0 bases from J, leaving 6 bases between. The CDR3 contains 14 residues. The CDR3 sequence: CASSLGGSGNTIYF. The DNA for the CDR3 is TGTGCCAGCAGCTTGGGGGGCTCTGGAAACACCATATATTTT.

The J gene is TRBJ2-1, the V gene TRBV19; 12 bases agree with TRBD2. V shed 3 bases and J 7 bases; nucleotides not matched to a gene: 7. Germline V CDR1 and CDR2: LNHDA, SQIVND (reference sequence). This CDR3 spans 16 amino acids. The CDR3 DNA sequence: TGTGCCAGTAGTATCGGACTAGCGGGGCGTCGGAATGAGCAGTTCTTC. It is translated as CASSIGLAGRRNEQFF.

V and J are TRBV29-1 and TRBJ1-2; 7 nucleotides match TRBD1. The CDR3 consists of 11 residues. The germline gives CDR1 SQVTM, CDR2 ANQGSEA. This CDR3 reads CTVSGGYGYTF. The CDR3 DNA sequence: TGCACCGTGTCAGGGGGGTATGGCTACACCTTC. The full variable domain, its missing parts supplied by reference TRBV29-1 and TRBJ1-2, is SAVISQKPSRDICQRGTSLTIQCQVDSQVTMMFWYRQQPGQSLTLIATANQGSEATYESGFVIDKFPISRPNLTFSTLTVSNMSPEDSSIYLCTVSGGYGYTFGSGTRLTVV.

This chain links TRBV5-1 with TRBJ1-1; possible D gene TRBD1, 6 bases. The CDR3 runs 14 residues. Trimming took off 4 bases at V and 3 bases at J, with 13 bases between the two ends. CDR1 SGHRS and CDR2 YFSETQ come from the germline V gene. The CDR3 DNA reads as TGCGCCAGCAGCCCGGAAGGGGGGGACACTGAAGCTTTCTTT. Protein sequence: CASSPEGGDTEAFF.

The chain combines TRBV2 with TRBJ2-3; TRBD2 is a possible D gene (5 bases). The CDR3 spans 16 residues. V lost 2 bases and J 0 bases, leaving 12 bases between the germline ends. Germline lookup yields CDR1 SNHLY and CDR2 FYNNEI. The CDR3, as DNA: TGTGCCAGCAGTGAATTGCGGGCCTTTAGCACAGATACGCAGTATTTT. This sequence encodes CASSELRAFSTDTQYF.

The gene calls are TRBV11-3 and TRBJ2-3; D is perhaps TRBD1 (5 bases). CDR1 is SGHNT and CDR2 is YENEEA in the germline V gene. The CDR3 length is 18 residues. Deletions cut 5 bases from V and 0 bases from J, with 21 bases between. The CDR3, as DNA: TGTGCCAGCAGCCTAAGGAACAGGTTCCCGACTAGCACAGATACGCAGTATTTT. Its protein is CASSLRNRFPTSTDTQYF.

Comment on this clone: The germline gene is not matched at one end of the junction; a read error may be the cause. The genes are TRBV20-1 and TRBJ1-1, with D possibly matching TRBD1 (5 bases). CDR1 DFQATT and CDR2 SNEGSKA come from the germline V gene (reference sequence). The CDR3 consists of 10 residues. The CDR3 here is CSAYDSRFHF. The CDR3 nucleotides are TGCAGTGCTTACGACAGCCGGTTCCATTTT.

This rearrangement joins TRBV15 to TRBJ2-3; 7 nucleotides align to TRBD2. In germline, CDR1 is LNHNV, CDR2 YYDKDF (reference sequence). J gave up 2 bases and V 1 base, and 3 bases lay outside the gene matches. This CDR3 has 15 residues. This chain's CDR3 is CATSRGLALTDTQYF. CDR3 bases: TGTGCCACCAGCAGAGGACTAGCCCTCACAGATACGCAGTATTTT.

The table lists this clone with a few counts. J is TRBJ1-1 and V is TRBV10-3, with D unclear. Germline CDR1 and CDR2: ENHRY and SYGVKD. CDR3 length equals 11 residues. Trimming took off 9 bases at V and 9 bases at J, with 14 bases between the two ends. CDR3 residues: CAIGPPAQAFF. The CDR3 DNA is TGTGCCATTGGACCGCCGGCTCAAGCTTTCTTT.

The J gene is TRBJ1-5, the V gene TRBV19, with D perhaps TRBD1 (5 bases). Germline assignment: CDR1 LNHDA and CDR2 SQIVND (reference sequence). V lost 1 base and J 3 bases, leaving 10 bases between the germline ends. This CDR3 region has 15 residues. The CDR3 is CASSIVAGPNQPQHF. The DNA for the CDR3 is TGTGCCAGTAGTATAGTAGCAGGGCCCAATCAGCCCCAGCATTTT.

The table lists this clone with a count of one. The gene calls are TRBV7-2 and TRBJ2-1; possible D gene TRBD2, 5 bases. Trimming removed 4 bases at V and 15 bases at J, with 16 bases between. CDR3 length equals 12 residues. The germline V gene encodes CDR1 SGHTA and CDR2 FQGNSA. CDR3 nucleotides: TGTGCCAGCAGCTCCTATGACTACCCCGGGTTCTTC. This gives the protein CASSSYDYPGFF.

This chain joins TRBV7-2 and TRBJ2-7; D is unresolved. The germline V gene has CDR1 SGHTA and CDR2 FQGNSA. Trimming shortened V by 1 base and J by 4 bases, and 11 bases separated the two germline ends. The CDR3 contains 14 residues. The CDR3 loop is CASSLGLFGYEQYF. CDR3 DNA sequence: TGTGCCAGCAGCTTAGGCCTATTCGGGTACGAGCAGTACTTC.

J is TRBJ2-2 and V is TRBV11-2; no firm D call. Germline CDR1 is SGHAT and CDR2 is FQNNGV. V lost 1 base to trimming and J lost 9 bases, with 15 bases between them. The CDR3 is 15 amino acids. The CDR3 DNA sequence: TGTGCCAGCAGCTTAGCGTCCCTTGTGGGCCGGGAGCTGTTTTTT. Amino acids: CASSLASLVGRELFF.

Details on this clone: The same CDR3 can be traced to other DNA sequences in this sample. V gene TRBV6-5 combines with J gene TRBJ2-3, with D maybe TRBD1 (6 bases). Germline assignment: CDR1 MNHEY and CDR2 SVGAGI. Between the trimmed V and J ends, which lost 5 bases and 5 bases, there was a span of 8 bases. This CDR3 has 12 amino acids. CDR3 bases: TGTGCCAGCAGTCGGGGACAAGATACGCAGTATTTT. The encoded protein is CASSRGQDTQYF.

J is TRBJ1-1 and V is TRBV29-1; possibly TRBD1 for D (5 bases). This CDR3 has 14 amino acids. Trimming stripped 5 bases from V and 2 bases from J, with 15 bases between. Germline-derived CDR1 and CDR2 are SQVTM and ANQGSEA. The CDR3 DNA reads as TGCAGCGTTTCCCGTACGGGGGTTAACACTGAAGCTTTCTTT. Its protein product is CSVSRTGVNTEAFF.

The table lists this clone with a few counts. The V and J genes are TRBV30 and TRBJ2-7; no definite D call. The CDR3 contains 11 residues. V lost 3 bases, J lost 9 bases, and 12 bases lay in between. CDR1 is GTSNPN and CDR2 is SVGIG in the germline V gene (reference sequence). CDR3 nucleotide sequence: TGTGCCTGGAGGAGTGGTCCCTTGCAGTACTTC. This codes for CAWRSGPLQYF.

The chain carries TRBV27 and TRBJ1-5; a possible D gene is TRBD1 (5 bases). CDR3 length equals 17 residues. V gave up 2 bases and J gave up 2 bases, with 16 bases separating them. Germline V CDR1 and CDR2: MNHEY, SMNVEV (reference sequence). The CDR3, as DNA: TGTGCCAGCAGTTTAAGGTTGGTGGGGGTGGGCAATCAGCCCCAGCATTTT. It yields the protein CASSLRLVGVGNQPQHF.

This chain joins TRBV28 and TRBJ2-7; TRBD1 aligns across 8 bases. The trim removed 5 bases at V and 3 bases at J, leaving 6 bases unmatched. There are 14 residues in the CDR3. Germline values: CDR1 MDHEN, CDR2 SYDVKM. The CDR3 coding sequence is TGTGCCAGCAGTAGGACAGGGTTGTACTACGAGCAGTACTTC. Translation: CASSRTGLYYEQYF.

The J gene is TRBJ2-7, the V gene TRBV7-2; 8 bases are a match to TRBD1. Losses at the gene ends were 2 bases for V and 3 bases for J; bases not matched to a gene: 6. CDR3 length equals 15 residues. The germline CDR1 and CDR2 sequences are SGHTA and FQGNSA. The CDR3 DNA follows: TGTGCCAGCAGCTTACAGGGGGCCAAAAACTACGAGCAGTACTTC. It specifies CASSLQGAKNYEQYF.

V usage is TRBV11-2 and J usage is TRBJ2-7; TRBD1 aligns across 9 bases. This CDR3 has 14 residues. In germline, CDR1 is SGHAT, CDR2 FQNNGV. Trimming at V came to 5 bases and at J to 3 bases, leaving 5 bases not matched to a gene. The CDR3 DNA reads as TGTGCCAGCAGCCGGGACAGGGCCCTCTACGAGCAGTACTTC. It translates to CASSRDRALYEQYF. Supplemented by reference TRBV11-2 and TRBJ2-7, the full variable domain reads EAGVAQSPRYKIIEKRQSVAFWCNPISGHATLYWYQQILGQGPKLLIQFQNNGVVDDSQLPKDRFSAERLKGVDSTLKIQPAKLEDSAVYLCASSRDRALYEQYFGPGTRLTVT.

This chain links TRBV6-4 with TRBJ1-1; 8 bases map to TRBD1. This CDR3 is 14 amino acids long. CDR1 and CDR2 from the germline V gene are MRHNA and SNTAGT. The V gene end was trimmed by 6 bases and the J gene end by 5 bases; junction bases not matched to a gene: 8. DNA of the CDR3: TGTGCCAGCAGACCGGACAGGGCGGGTACTGAAGCTTTCTTT. It is translated as CASRPDRAGTEAFF.

V is TRBV14 and J is TRBJ2-7; possibly TRBD2 for D (5 bases). V was trimmed by 8 bases and J by 0 bases, leaving 8 bases between them. The CDR3 is 12 amino acids. Per germline, CDR1 SGHDN and CDR2 FVKESK. The CDR3 loop reads CASGLFSYEQYF. The CDR3, as DNA: TGTGCCAGCGGACTGTTCTCCTACGAGCAGTACTTC.

The rearrangement links TRBV19 to TRBJ2-3; weak D call: TRBD1 (9 bases). V dropped 6 bases and J dropped 6 bases, with 31 bases sitting between them. The germline V gene has CDR1 LNHDA and CDR2 SQIVND (reference sequence). The CDR3 totals 19 residues. The CDR3 sequence is CASSLQGAVRREVMDTQYF. CDR3 DNA sequence: TGTGCCAGTAGCCTACAGGGGGCAGTAAGGCGGGAGGTCATGGATACGCAGTATTTT.

The chain joins TRBV2 to TRBJ1-2; weak D call: TRBD1 (5 bases). V lost 7 bases and J 8 bases, leaving 17 bases between the germline ends. The germline V gene encodes CDR1 SNHLY and CDR2 FYNNEI. CDR3 length: 13 amino acids. DNA of the CDR3: TGTGCCAGCAACGGGGACGTCCCTTCAGGCTACACCTTC. Translation: CASNGDVPSGYTF.

The chain couples TRBV2 to TRBJ1-2; TRBD1 is a possible D gene (5 bases). Per germline, CDR1 SNHLY and CDR2 FYNNEI. The V and J ends lost 7 bases and 6 bases respectively, with 9 bases between them. The length of the CDR3 is 11 residues. The CDR3 protein is CASTGGDGYTF. CDR3 DNA: TGTGCCAGCACCGGAGGGGATGGCTACACCTTC.

The chain recombines TRBV10-1 with TRBJ1-1; D is possibly TRBD1 (5 bases). Germline values: CDR1 WNHNN, CDR2 SYGVQD (reference sequence). With 0 bases removed from V and 9 bases from J, the gap between germline ends came to 8 bases. The CDR3 is 12 amino acids. The CDR3 nucleotides are TGCGCCAGCAGTGAGTCCGGGGGGAAAGCTTTCTTT. Translating it yields CASSESGGKAFF.

The rearrangement uses TRBV10-3 and TRBJ2-7; 13 nucleotides line up with TRBD2. The trim removed 4 bases at V and 0 bases at J, leaving 9 bases unmatched. From germline, CDR1 is ENHRY and CDR2 SYGVKD. CDR3 size: 18 residues. The CDR3 loop is CAISGGGLAGRSSYEQYF. The DNA for the CDR3 is TGTGCCATCAGTGGCGGGGGACTAGCGGGGCGAAGCTCCTACGAGCAGTACTTC.